This TCR beta chain was found in a study of blood T cell repertoires in COVID-19. Across the whole study: Sites across the United States, Italy and Spain contributed samples from acute and convalescent COVID-19.

The data were produced by immunoSEQ multiplex PCR, yet TCRdb's version contains in-frame clones alone and is incomplete. The sample carries a few hundred thousand clones, around 87% recorded once. As for this clone: This sample includes further DNA sequences coding for the same CDR3.

Germline V gene data show CDR1 as MNHEY and CDR2 as SVGAGI. CDR3 length: 13 residues. Trimming cost V 6 bases and J 4 bases, with 10 bases left between them. The chain joins TRBV6-5 to TRBJ1-5, with a possible D match to TRBD1 (6 bases). Sequences were obtained from peripheral blood. This receptor was obtained from a human donor in a cohort sampled during active COVID-19. This chain's CDR3 is CASSRTGNQPQHF. The CDR3 DNA reads as TGTGCCAGCAGCCGAACAGGGAATCAGCCCCAGCATTTT.